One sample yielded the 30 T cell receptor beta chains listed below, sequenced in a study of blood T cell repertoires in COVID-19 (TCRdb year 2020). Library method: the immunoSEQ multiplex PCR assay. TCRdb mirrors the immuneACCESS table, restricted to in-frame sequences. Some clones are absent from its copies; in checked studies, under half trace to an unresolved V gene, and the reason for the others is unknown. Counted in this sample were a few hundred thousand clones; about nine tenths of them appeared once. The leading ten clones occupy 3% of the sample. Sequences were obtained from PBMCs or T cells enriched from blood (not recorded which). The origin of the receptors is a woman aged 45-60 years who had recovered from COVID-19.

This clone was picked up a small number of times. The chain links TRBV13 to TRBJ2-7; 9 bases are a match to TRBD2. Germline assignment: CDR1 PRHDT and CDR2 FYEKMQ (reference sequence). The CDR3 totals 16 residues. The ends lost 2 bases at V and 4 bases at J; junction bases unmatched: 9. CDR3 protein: CASSLSSGRDKYEQYF. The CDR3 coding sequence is TGTGCCAGCAGCTTAAGTAGCGGGAGAGATAAATACGAGCAGTACTTC.

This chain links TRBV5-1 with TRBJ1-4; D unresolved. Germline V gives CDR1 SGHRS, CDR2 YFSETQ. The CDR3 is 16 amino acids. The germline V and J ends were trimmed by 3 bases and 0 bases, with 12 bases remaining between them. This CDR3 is CASSYSVRATNEKLFF. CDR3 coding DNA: TGCGCCAGCAGCTACTCGGTTCGGGCAACTAATGAAAAACTGTTTTTT. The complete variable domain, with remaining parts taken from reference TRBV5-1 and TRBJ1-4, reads KAGVTQTPRYLIKTRGQQVTLSCSPISGHRSVSWYQQTPGQGLQFLFEYFSETQRNKGNFPGRFSGRQFSNSRSEMNVSTLELGDSALYLCASSYSVRATNEKLFFGSGTQLSVL.

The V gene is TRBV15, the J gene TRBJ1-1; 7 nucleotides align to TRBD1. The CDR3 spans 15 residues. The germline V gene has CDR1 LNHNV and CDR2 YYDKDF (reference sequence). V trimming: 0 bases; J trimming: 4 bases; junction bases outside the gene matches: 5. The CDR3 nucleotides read TGTGCCACCAGCAGAGATCCGGCAGGGGGCACTGAAGCTTTCTTT. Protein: CATSRDPAGGTEAFF.

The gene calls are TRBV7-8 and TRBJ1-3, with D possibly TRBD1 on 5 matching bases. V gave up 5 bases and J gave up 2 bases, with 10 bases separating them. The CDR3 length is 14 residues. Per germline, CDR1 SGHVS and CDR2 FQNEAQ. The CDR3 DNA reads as TGTGCCAGCAGCCCCAGGGTGACTGGAAACACCATATATTTT. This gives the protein CASSPRVTGNTIYF.

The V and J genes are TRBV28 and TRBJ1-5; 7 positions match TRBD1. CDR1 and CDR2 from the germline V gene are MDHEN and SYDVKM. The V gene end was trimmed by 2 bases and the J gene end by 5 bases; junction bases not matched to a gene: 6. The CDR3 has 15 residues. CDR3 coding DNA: TGTGCCAGCAGTTTAAGACAGGGAGGTTATCAGCCCCAGCATTTT. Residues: CASSLRQGGYQPQHF.

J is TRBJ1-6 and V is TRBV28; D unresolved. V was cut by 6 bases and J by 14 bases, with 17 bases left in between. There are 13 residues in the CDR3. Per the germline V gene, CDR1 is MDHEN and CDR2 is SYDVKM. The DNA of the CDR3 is TGTGCCAGCAGACCTTGGGAGGGAGGCACCCTCCACTTT. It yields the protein CASRPWEGGTLHF.

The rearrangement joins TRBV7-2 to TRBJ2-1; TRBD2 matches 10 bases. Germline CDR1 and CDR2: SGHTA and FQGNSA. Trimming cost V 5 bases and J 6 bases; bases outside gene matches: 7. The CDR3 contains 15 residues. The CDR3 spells CASSPSGRITNEQFF. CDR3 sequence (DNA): TGTGCCAGCAGCCCTAGCGGGAGAATAACCAATGAGCAGTTCTTC.

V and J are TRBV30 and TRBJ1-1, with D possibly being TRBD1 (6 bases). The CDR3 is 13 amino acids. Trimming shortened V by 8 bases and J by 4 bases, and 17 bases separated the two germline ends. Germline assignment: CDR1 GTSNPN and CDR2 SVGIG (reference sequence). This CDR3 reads CARRAGAGTEAFF. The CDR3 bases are TGTGCCCGGCGGGCAGGGGCGGGCACTGAAGCTTTCTTT. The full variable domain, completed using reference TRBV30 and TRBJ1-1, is SQTIHQWPATLVQPVGSPLSLECTVEGTSNPNLYWYRQAAGRGLQLLFYSVGIGQISSEVPQNLSASRPQDRQFILSSKKLLLSDSGFYLCARRAGAGTEAFFGQGTRLTVV.

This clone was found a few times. This CDR3 is CASSDRQRGSREQYF. Here the CDR3 DNA reads TGTGCCAGCAGTGATAGGCAGCGAGGGTCCCGCGAGCAGTACTTC. J is TRBJ2-7 and V is TRBV2; tentatively, D is TRBD2 (5 bases). V gave up 3 bases and J gave up 6 bases, with 18 bases separating them. CDR1 is SNHLY and CDR2 is FYNNEI in the germline V gene. This CDR3 has 15 residues.

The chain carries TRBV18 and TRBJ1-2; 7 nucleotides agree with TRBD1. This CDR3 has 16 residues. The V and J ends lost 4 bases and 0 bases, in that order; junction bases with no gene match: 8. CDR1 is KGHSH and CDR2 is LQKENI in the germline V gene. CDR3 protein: CASSRTGTETNYGYTF. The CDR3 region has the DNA TGTGCCAGCTCACGGACGGGGACAGAAACTAACTATGGCTACACCTTC.

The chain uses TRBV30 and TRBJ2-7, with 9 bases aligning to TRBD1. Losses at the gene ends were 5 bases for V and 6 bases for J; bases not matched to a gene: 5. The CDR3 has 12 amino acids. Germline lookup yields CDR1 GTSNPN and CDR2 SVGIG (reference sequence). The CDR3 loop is CAWGTGKREQYF. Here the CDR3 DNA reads TGTGCCTGGGGGACAGGGAAGCGCGAGCAGTACTTC.

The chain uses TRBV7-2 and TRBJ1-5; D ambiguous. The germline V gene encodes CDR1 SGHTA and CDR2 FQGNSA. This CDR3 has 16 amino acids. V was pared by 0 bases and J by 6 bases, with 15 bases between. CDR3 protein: CASSLAVGGSSQPQHF. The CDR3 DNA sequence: TGTGCCAGCAGCTTAGCGGTGGGCGGGTCCAGTCAGCCCCAGCATTTT. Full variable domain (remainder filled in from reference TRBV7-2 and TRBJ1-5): GAGVSQSPSNKVTEKGKDVELRCDPISGHTALYWYRQSLGQGLEFLIYFQGNSAPDKSGLPSDRFSAERTGGSVSTLTIQRTQQEDSAVYLCASSLAVGGSSQPQHFGDGTRLSIL.

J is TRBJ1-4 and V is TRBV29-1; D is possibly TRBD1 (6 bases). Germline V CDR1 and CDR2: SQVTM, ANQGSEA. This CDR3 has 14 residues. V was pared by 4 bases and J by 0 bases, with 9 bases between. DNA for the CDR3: TGCAGCGTTGGAGACAGGCCAACTAATGAAAAACTGTTTTTT. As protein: CSVGDRPTNEKLFF.

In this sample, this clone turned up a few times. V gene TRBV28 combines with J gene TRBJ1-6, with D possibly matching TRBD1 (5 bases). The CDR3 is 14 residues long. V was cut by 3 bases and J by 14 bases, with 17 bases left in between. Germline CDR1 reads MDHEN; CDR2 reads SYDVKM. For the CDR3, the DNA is TGTGCCAGCAGTTTGGGGGGACCAAAGAGGGCCCTCCACTTT. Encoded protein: CASSLGGPKRALHF.

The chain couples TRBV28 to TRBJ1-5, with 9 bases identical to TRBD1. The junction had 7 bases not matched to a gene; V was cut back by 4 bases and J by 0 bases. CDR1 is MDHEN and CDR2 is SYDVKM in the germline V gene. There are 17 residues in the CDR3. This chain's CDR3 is CASSSRGTGNSNQPQHF. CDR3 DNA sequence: TGTGCCAGCAGTTCAAGAGGGACAGGGAATAGCAATCAGCCCCAGCATTTT.

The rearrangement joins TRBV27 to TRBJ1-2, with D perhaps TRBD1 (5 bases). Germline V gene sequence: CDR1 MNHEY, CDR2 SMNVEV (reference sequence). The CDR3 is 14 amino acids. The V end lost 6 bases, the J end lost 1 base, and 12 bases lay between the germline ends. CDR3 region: CASSDRVNNYGYTF. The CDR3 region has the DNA TGTGCCAGCAGCGACAGAGTTAATAACTATGGCTACACCTTC.

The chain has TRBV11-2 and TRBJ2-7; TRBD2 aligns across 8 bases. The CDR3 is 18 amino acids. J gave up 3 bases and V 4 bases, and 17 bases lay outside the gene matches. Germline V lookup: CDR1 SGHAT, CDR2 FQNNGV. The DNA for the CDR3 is TGTGCCAGCAGCTCCATCTCGGGCAGGAGCGGGAGTGTCTACGAGCAGTACTTC. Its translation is CASSSISGRSGSVYEQYF.

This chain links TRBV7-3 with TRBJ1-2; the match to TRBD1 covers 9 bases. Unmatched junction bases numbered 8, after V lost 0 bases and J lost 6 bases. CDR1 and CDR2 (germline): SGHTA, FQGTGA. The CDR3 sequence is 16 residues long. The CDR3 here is CASSLTIGQGTHGYTF. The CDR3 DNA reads TGTGCCAGCAGCTTAACGATAGGACAGGGGACCCATGGCTACACCTTC.

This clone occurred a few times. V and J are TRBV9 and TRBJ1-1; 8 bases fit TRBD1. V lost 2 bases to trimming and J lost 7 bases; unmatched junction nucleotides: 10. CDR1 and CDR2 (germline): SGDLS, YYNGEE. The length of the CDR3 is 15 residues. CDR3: CASSVTGAGPYEAFF. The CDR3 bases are TGTGCCAGCAGCGTGACAGGGGCTGGACCGTATGAAGCTTTCTTT.

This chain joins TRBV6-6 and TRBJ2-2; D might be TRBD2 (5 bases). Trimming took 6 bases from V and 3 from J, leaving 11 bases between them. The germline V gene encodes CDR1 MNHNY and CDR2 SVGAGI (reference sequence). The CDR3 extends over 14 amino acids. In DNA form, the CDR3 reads TGTGCCAGCAGATCCATGAGGGACACCGGGGAGCTGTTTTTT. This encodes CASRSMRDTGELFF.

The CDR3 sequence: CASSADSYTGELFF. For the CDR3, the DNA is TGTGCCAGCAGTGCCGACAGCTACACCGGGGAGCTGTTTTTT. The rearrangement links TRBV2 to TRBJ2-2; D might be TRBD1 (5 bases). The CDR3 consists of 14 residues. Trimming took off 4 bases at V and 3 bases at J, with 9 bases between the two ends. Germline V gene sequence: CDR1 SNHLY, CDR2 FYNNEI.

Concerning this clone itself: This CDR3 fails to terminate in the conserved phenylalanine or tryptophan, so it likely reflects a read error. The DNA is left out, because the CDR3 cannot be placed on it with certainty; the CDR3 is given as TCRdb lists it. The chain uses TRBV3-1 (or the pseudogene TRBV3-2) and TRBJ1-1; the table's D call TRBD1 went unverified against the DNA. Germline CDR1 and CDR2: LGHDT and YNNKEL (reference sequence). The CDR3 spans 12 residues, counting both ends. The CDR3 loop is CASSQDRQTLVY.

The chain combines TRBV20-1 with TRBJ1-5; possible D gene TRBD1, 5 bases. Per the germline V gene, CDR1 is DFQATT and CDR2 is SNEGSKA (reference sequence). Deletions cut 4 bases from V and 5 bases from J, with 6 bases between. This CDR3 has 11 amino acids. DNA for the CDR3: TGCAGTGCTATAGGGGATCAGCCCCAGCATTTT. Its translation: CSAIGDQPQHF.

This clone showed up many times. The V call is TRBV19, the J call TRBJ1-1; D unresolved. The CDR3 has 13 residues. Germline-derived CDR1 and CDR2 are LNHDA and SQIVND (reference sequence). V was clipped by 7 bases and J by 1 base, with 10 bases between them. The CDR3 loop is CASTDRGNTEAFF. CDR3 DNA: TGTGCCAGTACAGACCGGGGGAACACTGAAGCTTTCTTT.

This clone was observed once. The chain's CDR3 is CASSLGQGNQPQHF. The CDR3 nucleotides read TGTGCCAGCAGCTTAGGGCAGGGTAATCAGCCCCAGCATTTT. The chain is built from TRBV7-8 and TRBJ1-5; possibly TRBD1 for D (5 bases). The ends were cut back, 1 base at V and 4 bases at J, with 8 bases in the middle. This CDR3 has 14 amino acids. Germline loops: CDR1 SGHVS, CDR2 FQNEAQ.

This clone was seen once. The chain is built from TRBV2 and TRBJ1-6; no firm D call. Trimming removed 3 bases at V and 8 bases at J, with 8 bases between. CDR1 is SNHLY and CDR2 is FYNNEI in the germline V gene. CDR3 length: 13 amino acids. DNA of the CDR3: TGTGCCAGCAGTGAGAACTTAGATTCACCCCTCCACTTT. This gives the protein CASSENLDSPLHF.

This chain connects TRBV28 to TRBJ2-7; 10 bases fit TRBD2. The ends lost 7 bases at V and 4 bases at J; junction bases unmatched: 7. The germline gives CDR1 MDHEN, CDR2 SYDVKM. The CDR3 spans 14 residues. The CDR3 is CASTIAGGLYEQYF. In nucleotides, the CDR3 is TGTGCCAGCACTATAGCGGGAGGATTGTACGAGCAGTACTTC.

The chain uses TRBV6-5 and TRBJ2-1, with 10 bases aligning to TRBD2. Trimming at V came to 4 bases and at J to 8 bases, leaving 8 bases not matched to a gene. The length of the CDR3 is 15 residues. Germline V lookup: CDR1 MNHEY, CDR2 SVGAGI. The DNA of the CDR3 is TGTGCCAGCAGTTCCCTAGCGGGAGTAGGCCATGAGCAGTTCTTC. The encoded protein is CASSSLAGVGHEQFF.

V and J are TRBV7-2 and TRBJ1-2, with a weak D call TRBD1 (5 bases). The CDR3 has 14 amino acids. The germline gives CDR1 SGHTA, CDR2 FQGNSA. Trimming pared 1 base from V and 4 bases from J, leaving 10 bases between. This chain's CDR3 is CASSLDQGGYGYTF. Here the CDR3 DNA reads TGTGCCAGCAGCTTAGATCAGGGTGGCTATGGCTACACCTTC.

The CDR3 region has the DNA TGTGCCAGTAGTAGATCGACAGGGGTGTATAATTCACCCCTCCACTTT. It translates to CASSRSTGVYNSPLHF. This chain connects TRBV19 to TRBJ1-6; 8 bases fit TRBD1. With 4 bases clipped from V and 4 bases from J, the junction kept 6 bases outside the gene matches. Germline V gene data show CDR1 as LNHDA and CDR2 as SQIVND (reference sequence). This CDR3 has 16 residues.